A single sample is the source of the 29 T cell receptor beta chains below, sequenced in a study of T cells in Graves' hyperthyroidism and ophthalmopathy. RNA transcripts gave rise to amplified TCR beta CDR3 regions. The HTBI primer set served for first-round RT-PCR of the TCR CDR3. TCRdb passed the multiplex PCR reads through MiXCR, listing each CDR3 protein once. Of about 400,000 distinct CDR3 sequences listed, approximately 15% are singletons. Sequencing used blood. These receptors were collected from a woman aged 25 to 45 with Graves' hyperthyroidism.

This clonotype was seen more than once but under ten times. This chain uses TRBV9 with TRBJ1-2; D call uncertain. Germline V CDR1 and CDR2: SGDLS, YYNGEE. The CDR3 runs 14 residues. V was shortened by 1 base and J by 2 bases, with 9 bases between the two germline ends. CDR3 DNA sequence: TGTGCCAGCAGCGTAATGGGCGGAAACTATGGCTACACCTTC. Encoded protein: CASSVMGGNYGYTF. Combining the CDR3 with reference TRBV9 and TRBJ1-2 gives the whole variable domain DSGVTQTPKHLITATGQRVTLRCSPRSGDLSVYWYQQSLDQGLQFLIQYYNGEERAKGNILERFSAQQFPDLHSELNLSSLELGDSALYFCASSVMGGNYGYTFGSGTRLTVV.

Ten or more counts support this clonotype. The V gene is TRBV5-1, the J gene TRBJ2-1; 10 bases agree with TRBD2. After removal of 6 bases from V and 7 bases from J, the junction contained 10 bases not matched to a gene. In germline, CDR1 is SGHRS, CDR2 YFSETQ. The CDR3 runs 15 residues. The CDR3 here is CASNPLAGVMNEQFF. DNA for the CDR3: TGCGCCAGCAACCCTCTAGCGGGAGTTATGAATGAGCAGTTCTTC.

This clonotype was seen many times. The chain recombines TRBV18 with TRBJ2-2, with D hard to call. V shed 0 bases and J shed 7 bases, with 6 bases lying between them. CDR1 and CDR2 (germline): KGHSH, LQKENI. The CDR3 runs to 13 residues. The CDR3 nucleotides read TGTGCCAGCTCACCACCGGTTGACGGGGAGCTGTTTTTT. Residues: CASSPPVDGELFF. Based on the CDR3 plus reference TRBV18 and TRBJ2-2, the full variable domain is NAGVMQNPRHLVRRRGQEARLRCSPMKGHSHVYWYRQLPEEGLKFMVYLQKENIIDESGMPKERFSAEFPKEGPSILRIQQVVRGDSAAYFCASSPPVDGELFFGEGSRLTVL.

This clonotype came up many times. The chain is built from TRBV19 and TRBJ1-5, with no clear D. Germline V gene lookup returns CDR1 LNHDA and CDR2 SQIVND (reference sequence). The V end was cut by 3 bases, the J end by 5 bases, with 11 bases between. The CDR3 spans 14 residues. CDR3 sequence: CASSIFDGYQPQHF. The DNA of the CDR3 is TGTGCCAGTAGTATCTTTGACGGCTATCAGCCCCAGCATTTT.

There are many counts of this clonotype. This chain connects TRBV18 to TRBJ2-1, with no clear D. CDR1 is KGHSH, CDR2 LQKENI, per germline. This CDR3 region has 11 residues. The V and J ends lost 2 bases and 10 bases respectively, with 6 bases between them. Here the CDR3 reads CASSPSNEQFF. The CDR3 DNA reads TGTGCCAGCTCACCAAGTAACGAGCAGTTCTTC.

A word on this clonotype: Lacking the conserved final phenylalanine or tryptophan, this CDR3 likely reflects a read error. This chain links TRBV29-1 with TRBJ1-1; perhaps TRBD1 as D (5 bases). CDR1 and CDR2 from the germline V gene are SQVTM and ANQGSEA. V was trimmed by 7 bases and J by 0 bases, leaving 12 bases between them. CDR3 length equals 13 residues. CDR3 DNA sequence: TGCAGCGCCGATCGACAGATGAACACTGAAGCTTTCCTT. Translating it yields CSADRQMNTEAFL.

This clonotype was counted a few times. This clone may be a read error of a much larger clone one base away. The chain carries TRBV20-1 and TRBJ2-3, with 12 bases identical to TRBD2. The length of the CDR3 is 16 residues. Per germline, CDR1 DFQATT and CDR2 SNEGSKA (reference sequence). Trimming at V came to 2 bases and at J to 3 bases, leaving 6 bases not matched to a gene. CDR3 DNA: TGCAGTGCTAGAACTCCTAGCGGGAGGGAGACAGATACGCAGTATTTT. Translated: CSARTPSGRETDTQYF.

Concerning this clonotype: A much larger clonotype is one base distant, so this may be a read error. This chain uses TRBV7-2 with TRBJ2-7; tentative D call: TRBD1 (6 bases). Looked up from germline, CDR1 is SGHTA and CDR2 is FQGNSA. Trimming removed 5 bases from V and 0 bases from J, with 11 bases in between. The CDR3 contains 14 residues. CDR3 protein: CASSPTGNSYEQYF. As DNA, the CDR3 is TGTGCCAGCAGCCCGACAGGTAACTCCTACGAGCAGTACTTC.

The J gene is TRBJ2-4, the V gene TRBV11-2; D unresolved. Trimming took 0 bases from V and 0 from J, leaving 12 bases between them. This CDR3 comprises 17 residues. The germline gives CDR1 SGHAT, CDR2 FQNNGV. In nucleotides, the CDR3 is TGTGCCAGCAGCTTAGATATATCCTCCGTAGCCAAAAACATTCAGTACTTC. Its translation: CASSLDISSVAKNIQYF. Full variable domain (rest looked up from reference TRBV11-2 and TRBJ2-4): EAGVAQSPRYKIIEKRQSVAFWCNPISGHATLYWYQQILGQGPKLLIQFQNNGVVDDSQLPKDRFSAERLKGVDSTLKIQPAKLEDSAVYLCASSLDISSVAKNIQYFGAGTRLSVL.

The CDR3 reads CSVDLGVGNTIYF. CDR3 bases: TGCAGCGTGGACTTGGGGGTTGGAAACACCATATATTTT. This sequence joins TRBV29-1 and TRBJ1-3, with TRBD1 as a possible D gene (5 bases). Trimming removed 6 bases at V and 3 bases at J, with 12 bases between. This CDR3 has 13 residues. Germline values: CDR1 SQVTM, CDR2 ANQGSEA.

This clonotype was found many times. The J gene is TRBJ2-2, the V gene TRBV28; D uncertain. Germline V gene data show CDR1 as MDHEN and CDR2 as SYDVKM. This CDR3 region has 17 residues. Between the trimmed V and J ends, which lost 0 bases and 1 base, there was a span of 12 bases. The CDR3 region is CASSLWELKKNTGELFF. Here the CDR3 DNA reads TGTGCCAGCAGTTTATGGGAACTAAAGAAGAACACCGGGGAGCTGTTTTTT. Variable domain in full (rest from reference TRBV28 and TRBJ2-2): DVKVTQSSRYLVKRTGEKVFLECVQDMDHENMFWYRQDPGLGLRLIYFSYDVKMKEKGDIPEGYSVSREKKERFSLILESASTNQTSMYLCASSLWELKKNTGELFFGEGSRLTVL.

This clonotype was counted a few times. The rearrangement uses TRBV5-6 and TRBJ2-3; D ambiguous. The germline gives CDR1 SGHDT, CDR2 YYEEEE. This CDR3 has 14 amino acids. Trimming took off 1 base at V and 0 bases at J, with 6 bases between the two ends. CDR3 sequence (DNA): TGTGCCAGCAGCTTGTATAGCAGCACAGATACGCAGTATTTT. This sequence encodes CASSLYSSTDTQYF.

This rearrangement joins TRBV19 to TRBJ2-2; 9 nucleotides line up with TRBD2. The CDR3 consists of 14 residues. J was trimmed by 6 bases and V by 3 bases; bases with no gene match: 2. Germline CDR1 is LNHDA and CDR2 is SQIVND (reference sequence). The CDR3 here is CASSIGGRAGELFF. CDR3 nucleotide sequence: TGTGCCAGTAGTATTGGCGGGAGGGCCGGGGAGCTGTTTTTT.

This chain connects TRBV12-5 to TRBJ2-2; D is possibly TRBD1 (6 bases). Germline V gene lookup returns CDR1 LGHNT and CDR2 FRNRAP. The V and J ends lost 0 bases and 0 bases respectively, with 14 bases between them. This CDR3 has 18 residues. Here the CDR3 reads CASGLVRDGQSNTGELFF. The CDR3 DNA follows: TGTGCTAGTGGTTTGGTACGAGATGGACAGTCGAACACCGGGGAGCTGTTTTTT.

This clonotype showed up many times. The rearrangement links TRBV5-4 to TRBJ1-4; D is possibly TRBD1 (6 bases). Between the trimmed V and J ends, which lost 1 base and 7 bases, there was a span of 17 bases. The CDR3 contains 16 residues. Germline V gene data show CDR1 as SGHNT and CDR2 as YYREEE (reference sequence). CDR3 sequence reads: CASSLSAGRGGEKLFF. CDR3 DNA sequence: TGTGCCAGCAGCTTGTCGGCTGGCAGGGGAGGTGAAAAACTGTTTTTT.

This clonotype was recorded at least ten times. V is TRBV11-2 and J is TRBJ2-7, with D possibly being TRBD2 (5 bases). The CDR3 has 14 amino acids. The germline gives CDR1 SGHAT, CDR2 FQNNGV. Trimming pared 1 base from V and 3 bases from J, leaving 10 bases between. For the CDR3, the DNA is TGTGCCAGCAGCTTAGGGACTCCAGGCTACGAGCAGTACTTC. Its protein is CASSLGTPGYEQYF.

This clonotype appeared many times. The rearrangement uses TRBV28 and TRBJ2-3, with 8 bases lining up with TRBD2. The CDR3 sequence is 15 residues long. V trimming: 3 bases; J trimming: 3 bases; junction bases outside the gene matches: 5. Germline V CDR1 and CDR2: MDHEN, SYDVKM. The CDR3 loop reads CASSLFSGRTDTQYF. The DNA for the CDR3 is TGTGCCAGCAGTTTGTTCAGCGGGAGAACAGATACGCAGTATTTT.

The chain recombines TRBV20-1 with TRBJ1-6, with 8 bases aligning to TRBD1. There are 14 residues in the CDR3. V lost 6 bases, J lost 8 bases, and 9 bases stayed unmatched. The germline CDR1 and CDR2 sequences are DFQATT and SNEGSKA (reference sequence). CDR3 bases: TGCAGTGCCGTGCAGGGGGCTGCGCATTCACCCCTCCACTTT. This encodes CSAVQGAAHSPLHF.

This chain links TRBV5-1 with TRBJ2-1; a possible D gene is TRBD2 (6 bases). The CDR3 runs 15 residues. Germline V gene lookup returns CDR1 SGHRS and CDR2 YFSETQ. Trimming pared 1 base from V and 6 bases from J, leaving 14 bases between. This CDR3 is CASSLTGEVVNEQFF. The CDR3 region has the DNA TGCGCCAGCAGCTTGACGGGAGAGGTAGTCAATGAGCAGTTCTTC. Combining the CDR3 with reference TRBV5-1 and TRBJ2-1 gives the whole variable domain KAGVTQTPRYLIKTRGQQVTLSCSPISGHRSVSWYQQTPGQGLQFLFEYFSETQRNKGNFPGRFSGRQFSNSRSEMNVSTLELGDSALYLCASSLTGEVVNEQFFGPGTRLTVL.

This clonotype has only a few counts. This chain links TRBV24-1 with TRBJ2-1; no clear D gene. The germline gives CDR1 KGHDR, CDR2 SFDVKD. Between the trimmed V and J ends, which lost 3 bases and 0 bases, there was a span of 11 bases. The CDR3 is made up of 16 amino acids. CDR3 bases: TGTGCCACCAGTGATAGTGAACCGAGCTCCTACAATGAGCAGTTCTTC. Protein product: CATSDSEPSSYNEQFF.

There are many counts of this clonotype. The chain is built from TRBV6-1 and TRBJ2-3, with 8 bases lining up with TRBD2. This CDR3 has 16 amino acids. The V gene end was trimmed by 3 bases and the J gene end by 0 bases; junction bases not matched to a gene: 5. The germline gives CDR1 MNHNS, CDR2 SASEGT. CDR3 nucleotide sequence: TGTGCCAGCAGTGACAACGGCGGGAGGAGCACAGATACGCAGTATTTT. Translation: CASSDNGGRSTDTQYF.

This clonotype was recorded many times. The chain recombines TRBV18 with TRBJ2-1; 7 bases are shared with TRBD2. CDR1 and CDR2 from the germline V gene are KGHSH and LQKENI. The CDR3 has 13 amino acids. J was trimmed by 5 bases and V by 3 bases; bases with no gene match: 1. The CDR3 region is CASSPGLDNEQFF. The DNA for the CDR3 is TGTGCCAGCTCACCCGGACTAGACAATGAGCAGTTCTTC.

The chain recombines TRBV29-1 with TRBJ1-2; TRBD1 might be the D (5 bases). V lost 4 bases to trimming and J lost 4 bases, with 13 bases between them. Germline values: CDR1 SQVTM, CDR2 ANQGSEA. The CDR3 has 13 amino acids. The CDR3 sequence is CSVVGSGGYGYTF. The CDR3 bases are TGCAGCGTTGTAGGTTCCGGGGGCTATGGCTACACCTTC.

The table lists this clonotype with many counts. The chain couples TRBV5-1 to TRBJ2-3; D ambiguous. The CDR3 has 16 residues. Germline V CDR1 and CDR2: SGHRS, YFSETQ. Deletions cut 4 bases from V and 5 bases from J, with 20 bases between. The CDR3 DNA sequence: TGCGCCAGCAGCCAAGGTTTTCAGCAGGTGGGAGATACGCAGTATTTT. This gives the protein CASSQGFQQVGDTQYF.

CDR3 DNA: TGTGCCAGCAGCCCTCGTGGGACTAGCGACGAGCAGTACTTC. It is translated as CASSPRGTSDEQYF. The V call is TRBV5-4, the J call TRBJ2-7, with 10 bases lining up with TRBD2. With V trimmed by 4 bases and J by 5 bases, 6 bases remained unmatched. Germline CDR1 and CDR2: SGHNT and YYREEE (reference sequence). The CDR3 has 14 amino acids.

In its sample, this clonotype was seen many times. This chain links TRBV7-9 with TRBJ2-1, with 8 bases fitting TRBD1. In germline, CDR1 is SEHNR, CDR2 FQNEAQ (reference sequence). This CDR3 has 15 amino acids. Trimming took 5 bases from V and 9 from J; bases not matched to a gene: 12. In nucleotides, the CDR3 is TGTGCCAGCAGCCCACAGGGACAGGTGGGCGGTGAGCAGTTCTTC. It codes for CASSPQGQVGGEQFF.

This clonotype was observed a few times. The chain recombines TRBV7-2 with TRBJ2-4, with 10 bases aligning to TRBD2. Trimming at V came to 5 bases and at J to 3 bases, leaving 19 bases not matched to a gene. This CDR3 is built from 20 residues. Germline CDR1 reads SGHTA; CDR2 reads FQGNSA. The CDR3 DNA follows: TGTGCCAGCAGCCCGAGACCACCAGCGGGAGGGCCGGGGGGCAAAAACATTCAGTACTTC. Its translation is CASSPRPPAGGPGGKNIQYF.

The chain couples TRBV7-8 to TRBJ2-4; tentatively, D is TRBD2 (6 bases). Trimming removed 3 bases at V and 4 bases at J, with 7 bases between. Germline CDR1 is SGHVS and CDR2 is FQNEAQ. The CDR3 is 13 residues long. CDR3: CASSFRGKNIQYF. Here the CDR3 DNA reads TGTGCCAGCAGCTTCCGGGGGAAAAACATTCAGTACTTC.

The chain uses TRBV2 and TRBJ2-5, with 7 bases matching TRBD1. The CDR3 runs to 13 residues. Trimming cost V 6 bases and J 1 base; bases outside gene matches: 2. Germline lookup yields CDR1 SNHLY and CDR2 FYNNEI. The CDR3 DNA reads as TGTGCCAGCAGGGGACAGATCCAAGAGACCCAGTACTTC. This gives the protein CASRGQIQETQYF.